This TCR beta chain was found in a study of Graves' ophthalmopathy and Graves' hyperthyroidism. Points from the study as a whole: Researchers report that a 13-signature model separated ophthalmopathy from stable hyperthyroidism, posting around 90% sensitivity and about 82% specificity. Sensitivity reached roughly 71% and specificity roughly 72% when the model predicted ophthalmopathy progression.

With a duration under 3 months, ophthalmopathy in the donors showed moderate-to-severe activity, CAS ≥3 and NOSPECS ≥4. In this cohort, patients with other autoimmune diseases, uncontrolled infections, pregnancy or lactation were excluded. Details on this clonotype: The antigen is undetermined.

Germline-derived CDR1 and CDR2 are LGHDT and YNNKEL (reference sequence). The ends lost 3 bases at V and 3 bases at J; junction bases unmatched: 7. This CDR3 comprises 16 residues. TCR beta CDR3 regions were amplified from RNA transcripts. Second-round multiplex PCR came after first-round RT-PCR with HTBI primers. TCRdb passed the multiplex PCR reads through MiXCR, listing each CDR3 protein once. The table records 300,000 or so distinct CDR3 sequences, roughly 15% of them present only once. The chain carries TRBV3-1 and TRBJ2-7; 11 bases fit TRBD1. The sequence was obtained from an adult man with Graves' ophthalmopathy. Sequenced input: peripheral blood. CDR3 residues: CASSHFEDRGHYEQYF. The CDR3 DNA follows: TGTGCCAGCAGCCATTTCGAGGACAGGGGGCACTACGAGCAGTACTTC.